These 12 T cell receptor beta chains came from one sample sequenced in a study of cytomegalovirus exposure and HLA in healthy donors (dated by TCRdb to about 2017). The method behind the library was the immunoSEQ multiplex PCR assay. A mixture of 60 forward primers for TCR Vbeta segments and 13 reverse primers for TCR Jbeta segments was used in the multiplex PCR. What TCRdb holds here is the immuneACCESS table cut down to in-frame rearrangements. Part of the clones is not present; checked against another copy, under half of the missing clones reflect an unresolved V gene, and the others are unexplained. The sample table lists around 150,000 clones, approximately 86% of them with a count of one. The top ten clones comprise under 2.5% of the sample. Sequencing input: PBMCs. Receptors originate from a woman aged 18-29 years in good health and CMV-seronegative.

The CDR3 DNA reads TGCGCCAGCAGCTCCACAGGGGGGGACACACCCTCGGGCATCACTGAAGCTTTCTTT. Its translation: CASSSTGGDTPSGITEAFF. The V gene is TRBV5-1, the J gene TRBJ1-1, with 8 bases fitting TRBD1. In germline, CDR1 is SGHRS, CDR2 YFSETQ. The CDR3 contains 19 residues. V was pared by 3 bases and J by 4 bases, with 20 bases of the junction left unmatched.

DNA for the CDR3: TGTGCCAGCAGGACGGAAGGGACAGTCTACGAGCAGTACTTC. Translated: CASRTEGTVYEQYF. This chain connects TRBV6-1 to TRBJ2-7, with 7 bases identical to TRBD1. Germline lookup yields CDR1 MNHNS and CDR2 SASEGT. With 6 bases clipped from V and 3 bases from J, the junction kept 8 bases outside the gene matches. There are 14 residues in the CDR3.

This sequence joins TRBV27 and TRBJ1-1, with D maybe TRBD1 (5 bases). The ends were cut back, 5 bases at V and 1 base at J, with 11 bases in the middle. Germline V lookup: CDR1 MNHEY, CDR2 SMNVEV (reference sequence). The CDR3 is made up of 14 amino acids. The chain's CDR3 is CASSPSGGNTEAFF. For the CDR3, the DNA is TGTGCCAGCAGTCCATCGGGGGGGAACACTGAAGCTTTCTTT.

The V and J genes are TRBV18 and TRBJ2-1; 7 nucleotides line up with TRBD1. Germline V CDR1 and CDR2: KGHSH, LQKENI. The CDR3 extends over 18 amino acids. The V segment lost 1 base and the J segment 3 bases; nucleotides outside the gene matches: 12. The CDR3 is CASSPLGTDLSFYNEQFF. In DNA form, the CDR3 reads TGTGCCAGCTCACCACTTGGGACAGACCTGAGCTTCTACAATGAGCAGTTCTTC.

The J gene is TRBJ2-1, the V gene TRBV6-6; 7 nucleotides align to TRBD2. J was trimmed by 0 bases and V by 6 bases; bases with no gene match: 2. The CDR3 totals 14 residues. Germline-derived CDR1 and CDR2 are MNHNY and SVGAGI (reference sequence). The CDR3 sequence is CASRTGGSYNEQFF. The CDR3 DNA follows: TGTGCCAGCAGAACGGGGGGCTCCTACAATGAGCAGTTCTTC.

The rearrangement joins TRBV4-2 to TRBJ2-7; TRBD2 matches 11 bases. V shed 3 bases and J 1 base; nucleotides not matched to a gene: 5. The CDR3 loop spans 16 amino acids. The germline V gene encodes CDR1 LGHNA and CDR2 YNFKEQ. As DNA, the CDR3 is TGTGCCAGCAGCCAGGGCCTAGCGGGAGGTTCCTACGAGCAGTACTTC. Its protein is CASSQGLAGGSYEQYF.

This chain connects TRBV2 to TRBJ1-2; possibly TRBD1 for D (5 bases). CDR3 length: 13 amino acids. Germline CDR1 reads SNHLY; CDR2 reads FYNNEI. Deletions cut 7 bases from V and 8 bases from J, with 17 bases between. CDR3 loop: CASTKRGEEGYTF. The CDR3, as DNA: TGTGCCAGCACTAAACGGGGGGAAGAAGGCTACACCTTC.

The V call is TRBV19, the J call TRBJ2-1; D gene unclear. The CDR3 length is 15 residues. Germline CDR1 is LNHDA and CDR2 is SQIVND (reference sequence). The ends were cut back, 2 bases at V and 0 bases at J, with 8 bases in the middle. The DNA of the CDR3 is TGTGCCAGTAGTATACCCTTGAGCTCCTACAATGAGCAGTTCTTC. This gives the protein CASSIPLSSYNEQFF.

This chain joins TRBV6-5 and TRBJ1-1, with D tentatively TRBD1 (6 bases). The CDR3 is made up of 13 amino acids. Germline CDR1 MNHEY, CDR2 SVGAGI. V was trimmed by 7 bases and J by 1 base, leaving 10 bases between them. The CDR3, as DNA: TGTGCCAGCACAAGACAGGAGAACACTGAAGCTTTCTTT. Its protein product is CASTRQENTEAFF.

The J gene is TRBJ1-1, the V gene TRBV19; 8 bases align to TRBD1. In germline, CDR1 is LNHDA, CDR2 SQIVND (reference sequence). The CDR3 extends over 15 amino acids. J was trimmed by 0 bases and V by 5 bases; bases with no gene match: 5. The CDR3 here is CASSPGTGLNTEAFF. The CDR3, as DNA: TGTGCCAGTAGTCCGGGGACAGGCCTGAACACTGAAGCTTTCTTT.

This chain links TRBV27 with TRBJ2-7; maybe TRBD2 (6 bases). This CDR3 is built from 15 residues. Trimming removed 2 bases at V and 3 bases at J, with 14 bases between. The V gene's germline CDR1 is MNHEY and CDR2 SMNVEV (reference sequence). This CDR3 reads CASSLDWGTDYEQYF. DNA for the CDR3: TGTGCCAGCAGTTTAGACTGGGGGACTGACTACGAGCAGTACTTC.

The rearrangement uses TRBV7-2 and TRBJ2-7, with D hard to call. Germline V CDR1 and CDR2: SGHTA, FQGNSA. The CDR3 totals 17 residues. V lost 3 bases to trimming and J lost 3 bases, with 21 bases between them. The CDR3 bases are TGTGCCAGCAGCTTCCCTTTAGTCCCGAAACTCGACTACGAGCAGTACTTC. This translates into CASSFPLVPKLDYEQYF.